Listed here are 27 T cell receptor beta chains from one sample, sequenced in a study of T cells after posttransplantation cyclophosphamide. Busulfan-fludarabine conditioning, marrow transplant, and cyclophosphamide on days +3 and +4 were administered. The table came from immunoSEQ multiplex PCR; TCRdb's copy has only in-frame clones and leaves some out. This sample comprises thousands of clones, none seen once only. This specimen consisted of PBMCs, obtained after allogeneic stem cell transplant with posttransplant cyclophosphamide. The receptors here all came from a young adult male patient who received an allogeneic stem cell transplant from an unrelated donor, was CMV-positive, and had acute and chronic GVHD. The T cells may come from the graft donor.

In its sample, this clone was seen many times. V usage is TRBV6-1 and J usage is TRBJ2-5; D not resolved. V lost 5 bases and J lost 0, with 10 bases in between. This CDR3 region has 14 residues. Germline values: CDR1 MNHNS, CDR2 SASEGT. CDR3 sequence (DNA): TGTGCCAGCAGTCAACAGCCGTACCAAGAGACCCAGTACTTC. The encoded protein is CASSQQPYQETQYF.

By sample fraction, this clone is medium-sized (0.01 to 0.1%). This CDR3 reads CASSENSNPYEQYV. CDR3 DNA: TGCGCCAGCAGTGAAAACAGTAACCCCTACGAGCAGTACGTC. The V and J genes are TRBV10-2 and TRBJ2-7; D not certain. CDR3 length equals 14 residues. Trimming shortened V by 3 bases and J by 2 bases, and 11 bases separated the two germline ends. CDR1 and CDR2 (germline): WSHSY, SAAADI.

The sample holds many counts of this clone. The V gene is TRBV6-5, the J gene TRBJ1-4, with 7 bases fitting TRBD1. The germline CDR1 and CDR2 sequences are MNHEY and SVGAGI. J lost 2 bases, V lost 0 bases, and 0 bases had no gene match. The CDR3 runs 15 residues. CDR3 sequence (DNA): TGTGCCAGCAGTTACTCGACAGGGACTAATGAAAAACTGTTTTTT. This codes for CASSYSTGTNEKLFF.

There are many counts of this clone. The gene calls are TRBV7-9 and TRBJ1-1; perhaps TRBD1 as D (5 bases). V lost 1 base and J 0 bases, leaving 6 bases between the germline ends. The CDR3 extends over 14 amino acids. Germline V gives CDR1 SEHNR, CDR2 FQNEAQ (reference sequence). Written as DNA, the CDR3 is TGTGCCAGCAGCTTAGGACAGCTGAACACTGAAGCTTTCTTT. It encodes CASSLGQLNTEAFF. Supplemented by reference TRBV7-9 and TRBJ1-1, the full variable domain reads DTGVSQNPRHKITKRGQNVTFRCDPISEHNRLYWYRQTLGQGPEFLTYFQNEAQLEKSRLLSDRFSAERPKGSFSTLEIQRTEQGDSAMYLCASSLGQLNTEAFFGQGTRLTVV.

This clone was detected many times. The V call is TRBV2, the J call TRBJ2-5; D is undetermined. CDR3 length: 11 amino acids. V lost 5 bases and J 3 bases, leaving 4 bases between the germline ends. Germline loops: CDR1 SNHLY, CDR2 FYNNEI. This chain's CDR3 is CASSFKETQYF. The CDR3 DNA follows: TGTGCCAGCAGTTTTAAAGAGACCCAGTACTTC. The entire variable domain, with the rest obtained from reference TRBV2 and TRBJ2-5, is as follows: EPEVTQTPSHQVTQMGQEVILRCVPISNHLYFYWYRQILGQKVEFLVSFYNNEISEKSEIFDDQFSVERPDGSNFTLKIRSTKLEDSAMYFCASSFKETQYFGPGTRLLVL.

This clone was seen repeatedly, ten times or more. This chain links TRBV2 with TRBJ1-6, with D possibly TRBD1 on 5 matching bases. Per germline, CDR1 SNHLY and CDR2 FYNNEI. This CDR3 is built from 14 residues. Trimming shortened V by 6 bases and J by 5 bases, and 11 bases separated the two germline ends. The CDR3 DNA sequence: TGTGCCAGCAGGAAAGGGGCGCATAATTCACCCCTCCACTTT. Translated: CASRKGAHNSPLHF.

This clone was observed many times. The chain employs TRBV2 and TRBJ1-5, with unresolved D. CDR1 and CDR2 (germline): SNHLY, FYNNEI. This CDR3 contains 13 residues. The V end was cut by 2 bases, the J end by 7 bases, with 9 bases between. CDR3 in DNA: TGTGCCAGCAGTGAATCGGGTATCCAGCCCCAGCATTTT. Its translation: CASSESGIQPQHF.

This clone was seen ten or more times. V and J are TRBV9 and TRBJ2-2, with 9 nucleotides matching TRBD2. The CDR3 has 16 amino acids. Looked up from germline, CDR1 is SGDLS and CDR2 is YYNGEE. Germline trimming cut 3 bases from V and 6 bases from J; bases unmatched to any gene: 9. In DNA, the CDR3 is TGTGCCAGCAGCGGGCTGCGGGGGGGCTTCCCCGGGGAGCTGTTTTTT. It yields the protein CASSGLRGGFPGELFF.

This clone rates as medium-sized (0.01 to 0.1%). This rearrangement joins TRBV5-4 to TRBJ1-3, with 8 bases that match TRBD1. The J segment lost 3 bases and the V segment lost 3 bases, leaving 8 bases of the junction unmatched. CDR3 length equals 16 residues. Germline V CDR1 and CDR2: SGHNT, YYREEE (reference sequence). Here the CDR3 DNA reads TGTGCCAGCAGCTCAAACAGGGGGTCGGGTGGAAACACCATATATTTT. It is translated as CASSSNRGSGGNTIYF.

This clone has at least ten counts. The chain links TRBV30 to TRBJ1-5, with 7 bases that match TRBD1. The CDR3 runs 16 residues. With 0 bases clipped from V and 5 bases from J, the junction kept 10 bases outside the gene matches. Germline values: CDR1 GTSNPN, CDR2 SVGIG (reference sequence). The CDR3 spells CAWSVSGTGAYQPQHF. CDR3 coding DNA: TGTGCCTGGAGTGTAAGTGGCACAGGGGCTTATCAGCCCCAGCATTTT.

This clone is medium-sized in the sample. The chain carries TRBV5-6 and TRBJ1-2, with a tentative D call TRBD1 (5 bases). CDR3 size: 13 residues. Trimming cost V 1 base and J 6 bases, with 10 bases left between them. CDR1 SGHDT and CDR2 YYEEEE come from the germline V gene. The DNA for the CDR3 is TGTGCCAGCAGCTTGAGGACAATGGATGGCTACACCTTC. Translating gives CASSLRTMDGYTF.

This clone was seen repeatedly, ten times or more. The chain couples TRBV6-5 to TRBJ1-6; D might be TRBD1 (5 bases). Germline V lookup: CDR1 MNHEY, CDR2 SVGAGI. The CDR3 consists of 15 residues. V gave up 10 bases and J gave up 1 base, with 14 bases separating them. For the CDR3, the DNA is TGTGCCACCGGATTGGGGCTGTCCTATAATTCACCCCTCCACTTT. Translated, it gives CATGLGLSYNSPLHF.

In this sample, this clone turned up many times. The V gene is TRBV21-1, the J gene TRBJ1-6. TRBV21-1 is assigned pseudogene status. The CDR3 spans 14 residues. The chain's CDR3 is CASSKVRENSPLHF. CDR3 nucleotide sequence: TGTGCCAGCAGCAAAGTTAGGGAGAATTCACCCCTCCACTTT.

This clone was seen repeatedly, ten times or more. The chain couples TRBV5-1 to TRBJ2-1, with TRBD2 as a possible D gene (5 bases). Germline V gene sequence: CDR1 SGHRS, CDR2 YFSETQ. V lost 0 bases and J lost 0, with 7 bases in between. CDR3 length: 15 amino acids. CDR3 residues: CASSLGGSSYNEQFF. The DNA for the CDR3 is TGCGCCAGCAGCTTGGGAGGGAGCTCCTACAATGAGCAGTTCTTC.

This clone was counted many times. The chain recombines TRBV25-1 with TRBJ1-1, with TRBD1 matching over 10 bases. The CDR3 sequence is 14 residues long. V was clipped by 3 bases and J by 10 bases; unmatched bases: 8. The germline V gene has CDR1 MGHDK and CDR2 SYGVNS. For the CDR3, the DNA is TGTGCCAGCAGTGAGGGACAGGGGATCTTCGGAGCTTTCTTT. Translating it yields CASSEGQGIFGAFF. The full variable domain, rest sourced from reference TRBV25-1 and TRBJ1-1, is EADIYQTPRYLVIGTGKKITLECSQTMGHDKMYWYQQDPGMELHLIHYSYGVNSTEKGDLSSESTVSRIRTEHFPLTLESARPSHTSQYLCASSEGQGIFGAFFGQGTRLTVV.

This clone is labeled as medium-sized (0.01 to 0.1%). The rearrangement joins TRBV5-1 to TRBJ2-5; D ambiguous. The germline CDR1 and CDR2 sequences are SGHRS and YFSETQ. This CDR3 spans 14 amino acids. The germline V and J ends were trimmed by 0 bases and 5 bases, with 11 bases remaining between them. The DNA of the CDR3 is TGCGCCAGCAGCTTGGGAGGTGTTGTCGAGACCCAGTACTTC. This codes for CASSLGGVVETQYF.

This clone was seen repeatedly, ten times or more. V is TRBV7-2 and J is TRBJ1-2; tentative D call: TRBD1 (6 bases). The germline CDR1 and CDR2 sequences are SGHTA and FQGNSA. Trimming cost V 1 base and J 8 bases, with 11 bases left between them. The CDR3 sequence is 13 residues long. The CDR3 loop reads CASSLDRAGGYTF. The DNA for the CDR3 is TGTGCCAGCAGCTTAGACAGGGCGGGCGGCTACACCTTC.

This clone occurred many times. V is TRBV5-1 and J is TRBJ2-3; D might be TRBD1 (5 bases). CDR1 SGHRS and CDR2 YFSETQ come from the germline V gene. V lost 4 bases and J 0 bases, leaving 6 bases between the germline ends. This CDR3 spans 13 amino acids. The DNA for the CDR3 is TGCGCCAGCAGCAACAGGAGCACAGATACGCAGTATTTT. Translating it yields CASSNRSTDTQYF.

This clone was counted ten times or more. Other DNA sequences in the sample encode the same CDR3. The gene calls are TRBV29-1 and TRBJ1-1; 10 positions agree with TRBD1. The germline V gene encodes CDR1 SQVTM and CDR2 ANQGSEA. The CDR3 has 15 residues. Trimming took 6 bases from V and 1 from J; bases not matched to a gene: 8. As DNA, the CDR3 is TGCAGCGTGAGGGACAGGGGTCGGTCGAACACTGAAGCTTTCTTT. Amino acid sequence: CSVRDRGRSNTEAFF.

This clone was found many times. This rearrangement joins TRBV19 to TRBJ2-5; TRBD1 matches 8 bases. Germline trimming cut 3 bases from V and 11 bases from J; bases unmatched to any gene: 11. Germline assignment: CDR1 LNHDA and CDR2 SQIVND (reference sequence). This CDR3 region has 14 residues. CDR3 DNA sequence: TGTGCCAGTAGTATCGTCAGGGGGCAGGGGGAGCAGTACTTC. Translating gives CASSIVRGQGEQYF.

This clone is medium-sized by share. J is TRBJ1-5 and V is TRBV19, with a weak D call TRBD1 (5 bases). Trimming shortened V by 9 bases and J by 3 bases, and 12 bases separated the two germline ends. Germline V lookup: CDR1 LNHDA, CDR2 SQIVND (reference sequence). This CDR3 is 13 amino acids long. Written as DNA, the CDR3 is TGTGCCAGCCTTGGGGGGTACAATCAGCCCCAGCATTTT. It is translated as CASLGGYNQPQHF. Looking up the rest from reference TRBV19 and TRBJ1-5 gives the full variable domain: DGGITQSPKYLFRKEGQNVTLSCEQNLNHDAMYWYRQDPGQGLRLIYYSQIVNDFQKGDIAEGYSVSREKKESFPLTVTSAQKNPTAFYLCASLGGYNQPQHFGDGTRLSIL.

This clone was detected ten times or more. The rearrangement joins TRBV2 to TRBJ1-5, with D uncertain. Germline V gives CDR1 SNHLY, CDR2 FYNNEI. With 4 bases removed from V and 0 bases from J, the gap between germline ends came to 7 bases. This CDR3 has 14 residues. CDR3 residues: CASSVYFSNQPQHF. The CDR3 nucleotides are TGTGCCAGCAGTGTATACTTTAGCAATCAGCCCCAGCATTTT. The full variable domain, in which reference TRBV2 and TRBJ1-5 provide the parts outside the CDR3, is EPEVTQTPSHQVTQMGQEVILRCVPISNHLYFYWYRQILGQKVEFLVSFYNNEISEKSEIFDDQFSVERPDGSNFTLKIRSTKLEDSAMYFCASSVYFSNQPQHFGDGTRLSIL.

This clone was found many times. The rearrangement joins TRBV2 to TRBJ1-1; TRBD1 matches 8 bases. J lost 1 base, V lost 6 bases, and 4 bases had no gene match. This CDR3 contains 14 residues. Germline lookup yields CDR1 SNHLY and CDR2 FYNNEI. DNA of the CDR3: TGTGCCAGCAGCCTACAGGGGGGGAACACTGAAGCTTTCTTT. The encoded protein is CASSLQGGNTEAFF.

This clone has only a few counts. Relative to the germline gene, one junction end is altered; a read error may explain this. The chain combines TRBV6-1 with TRBJ2-7, with TRBD2 identical over 7 bases. This CDR3 spans 16 amino acids. Germline V gene data show CDR1 as MNHNS and CDR2 as SASEGT. DNA for the CDR3: TGTGCCACCAGTGAATCAGTTAGCGGGTTTTCCTACGAGCAGTACTTC. It encodes CATSESVSGFSYEQYF.

There are many counts of this clone. CDR3 DNA: TGTGCCTGGAGGCCAAGGAGTACTGAAGCTTTCTTT. Protein sequence: CAWRPRSTEAFF. The rearrangement joins TRBV30 to TRBJ1-1; D uncertain. Trimming pared 3 bases from V and 5 bases from J, leaving 10 bases between. Germline values: CDR1 GTSNPN, CDR2 SVGIG (reference sequence). This CDR3 has 12 amino acids.

This clone was recorded at least ten times. V gene TRBV7-3 combines with J gene TRBJ2-1; TRBD1 aligns across 10 bases. Trimming took 5 bases from V and 9 from J; bases not matched to a gene: 10. The CDR3 totals 15 residues. The V gene's germline CDR1 is SGHTA and CDR2 FQGTGA. DNA for the CDR3: TGTGCCAGCAGCCTGACGGGGACAGGGGAAGTTGAGCAGTTCTTC. This sequence encodes CASSLTGTGEVEQFF.

This clone was counted ten times or more. This chain joins TRBV6-1 and TRBJ2-7; 7 nucleotides align to TRBD2. Germline V gene data show CDR1 as MNHNS and CDR2 as SASEGT. This CDR3 contains 15 residues. Unmatched junction bases numbered 10, after V lost 2 bases and J lost 6 bases. The CDR3: CASSEQGLSIREQYF. CDR3 DNA sequence: TGTGCCAGCAGTGAACAGGGACTATCCATTCGCGAGCAGTACTTC.